Presented here are 20 T cell receptor beta chains from one specimen sequenced in a study of cytomegalovirus exposure and HLA in healthy donors. The repertoire was sequenced with immunoSEQ multiplex PCR; TCRdb's copy has only in-frame clones and lacks some. This table has 150,000 to 200,000 clones, just under 85% appearing once. Sequenced input: PBMCs. These receptors were taken from a man aged 25-40 years in good health and CMV-seropositive.

The rearrangement uses TRBV6-5 and TRBJ2-6, with a tentative D call TRBD2 (6 bases). The V gene's germline CDR1 is MNHEY and CDR2 SVGAGI. Trimming cost V 5 bases and J 2 bases, with 10 bases left between them. This CDR3 contains 15 residues. In DNA, the CDR3 is TGTGCCAGCAGTCCGGGGGTGACTGGGGCCAACGTCCTGACTTTC. It encodes CASSPGVTGANVLTF.

The chain uses TRBV9 and TRBJ2-3; D possibly corresponds to TRBD2 (5 bases). The CDR3 sequence is 14 residues long. V was shortened by 0 bases and J by 5 bases, with 10 bases between the two germline ends. Germline V gives CDR1 SGDLS, CDR2 YYNGEE. Here the CDR3 reads CASSVDQLVDTQYF. The CDR3 nucleotides read TGTGCCAGCAGCGTAGACCAACTAGTAGATACGCAGTATTTT.

The chain recombines TRBV4-3 with TRBJ2-1, with D possibly matching TRBD1 (7 bases). CDR1 is LGHNA, CDR2 YSLEER, per germline. Trimming removed 2 bases from V and 2 bases from J, with 13 bases in between. The CDR3 is 16 residues long. This CDR3 reads CASSQSGGRAYNEQFF. CDR3 bases: TGCGCCAGCAGCCAATCAGGGGGGCGGGCCTACAATGAGCAGTTCTTC.

This rearrangement joins TRBV9 to TRBJ1-1; 7 bases agree with TRBD1. The germline V gene encodes CDR1 SGDLS and CDR2 YYNGEE. This CDR3 is built from 13 residues. J lost 3 bases, V lost 6 bases, and 5 bases had no gene match. CDR3 protein: CASNRGMDTEAFF. CDR3 coding DNA: TGTGCCAGCAACAGGGGCATGGACACTGAAGCTTTCTTT.

The V gene is TRBV19, the J gene TRBJ1-1, with a possible D match to TRBD1 (5 bases). There are 15 residues in the CDR3. V was shortened by 5 bases and J by 5 bases, with 18 bases between the two germline ends. Per the germline V gene, CDR1 is LNHDA and CDR2 is SQIVND (reference sequence). CDR3 bases: TGTGCCAGTAGTCAGGGTTTGCAGGCATGGACTGAAGCTTTCTTT. It yields the protein CASSQGLQAWTEAFF.

The chain has TRBV2 and TRBJ2-2; 8 nucleotides line up with TRBD2. V was pared by 7 bases and J by 0 bases, with 4 bases of the junction left unmatched. The CDR3 loop spans 15 amino acids. Germline V gene lookup returns CDR1 SNHLY and CDR2 FYNNEI. The DNA of the CDR3 is TGTGCCAGCAATTTCGGGGGGGCGAACACCGGGGAGCTGTTTTTT. Encoded protein: CASNFGGANTGELFF.

The chain links TRBV5-1 to TRBJ2-1; 7 bases are a match to TRBD1. V was pared by 4 bases and J by 5 bases, with 6 bases of the junction left unmatched. Germline V gives CDR1 SGHRS, CDR2 YFSETQ. The CDR3 has 14 residues. The CDR3 here is CASSPGQENNEQFF. CDR3 nucleotides: TGCGCCAGCAGCCCTGGACAGGAAAACAATGAGCAGTTCTTC.

This clone was seen more than once but under ten times. This CDR3 is also generated by other DNA sequences in the sample. The CDR3 DNA sequence: TGTGCCAGTAGTATTGTGGCAGGGGGGAACACCGGGGAGCTGTTTTTT. Protein product: CASSIVAGGNTGELFF. The rearrangement links TRBV19 to TRBJ2-2; 7 bases map to TRBD1. CDR1 is LNHDA, CDR2 SQIVND, per germline (reference sequence). The V gene end was trimmed by 3 bases and the J gene end by 1 base; junction bases not matched to a gene: 5. The CDR3 is made up of 16 amino acids.

The chain joins TRBV5-6 to TRBJ1-1, with D maybe TRBD1 (5 bases). The CDR3 runs 15 residues. V lost 2 bases, J lost 0 bases, and 11 bases lay in between. Per the germline V gene, CDR1 is SGHDT and CDR2 is YYEEEE. DNA for the CDR3: TGTGCCAGCAGCTTCAGGCAGGACATGAACACTGAAGCTTTCTTT. As protein: CASSFRQDMNTEAFF.

This clone has a single count. The J gene is TRBJ1-5, the V gene TRBV4-1; unclear D gene. Germline loops: CDR1 MGHRA, CDR2 YSYEKL. Trimming left V 3 bases short and J 5 bases short, with 11 bases between. The CDR3 runs to 14 residues. The CDR3 region is CASSQLGGDQPQHF. In nucleotides, the CDR3 is TGCGCCAGCAGCCAGCTGGGTGGAGATCAGCCCCAGCATTTT.

The chain links TRBV11-2 to TRBJ2-7; 10 bases line up with TRBD2. The V and J ends lost 2 bases and 0 bases, in that order; junction bases with no gene match: 10. The CDR3 sequence is 18 residues long. In germline, CDR1 is SGHAT, CDR2 FQNNGV. CDR3 sequence (DNA): TGTGCCAGCAGCTTAAAGGCTAGCGGGGGCCCTAGCTCCTACGAGCAGTACTTC. Encoded protein: CASSLKASGGPSSYEQYF. Combining the CDR3 with reference TRBV11-2 and TRBJ2-7 gives the whole variable domain EAGVAQSPRYKIIEKRQSVAFWCNPISGHATLYWYQQILGQGPKLLIQFQNNGVVDDSQLPKDRFSAERLKGVDSTLKIQPAKLEDSAVYLCASSLKASGGPSSYEQYFGPGTRLTVT.

The chain links TRBV4-1 to TRBJ2-7, with TRBD1 matching 9 bases. After removal of 0 bases from V and 6 bases from J, the junction contained 9 bases not matched to a gene. The CDR3 runs 16 residues. Germline CDR1 is MGHRA and CDR2 is YSYEKL. CDR3 nucleotide sequence: TGCGCCAGCAGCCAAGAACAGGGGGCGCAGGTTGTCGAGCAGTACTTC. Translated: CASSQEQGAQVVEQYF.

The genes are TRBV7-3 and TRBJ2-3, with 10 bases identical to TRBD2. The germline V gene encodes CDR1 SGHTA and CDR2 FQGTGA. J was trimmed by 2 bases and V by 0 bases; bases with no gene match: 8. The CDR3 consists of 18 residues. The CDR3, as DNA: TGTGCCAGCAGCTTAACAGCAGGGACTAGCGCGTTCACAGATACGCAGTATTTT. This gives the protein CASSLTAGTSAFTDTQYF.

The chain joins TRBV9 to TRBJ2-3, with D perhaps matching TRBD2 (7 bases). This CDR3 contains 16 residues. Germline CDR1 is SGDLS and CDR2 is YYNGEE. Between the trimmed V and J ends, which lost 3 bases and 0 bases, there was a span of 14 bases. The CDR3 region is CASSASGGPSTDTQYF. The CDR3 DNA sequence: TGTGCCAGCAGCGCTTCCGGGGGGCCGAGCACAGATACGCAGTATTTT.

The J gene is TRBJ1-6, the V gene TRBV2, with D maybe TRBD1 (5 bases). CDR3 length: 19 amino acids. Germline CDR1 SNHLY, CDR2 FYNNEI. V lost 2 bases and J 0 bases, leaving 17 bases between the germline ends. The CDR3 spells CASSESRGLPSSYNSPLHF. In nucleotides, the CDR3 is TGTGCCAGCAGTGAAAGTAGGGGCCTTCCGAGCTCCTATAATTCACCCCTCCACTTT. Combining the CDR3 with reference TRBV2 and TRBJ1-6 gives the whole variable domain EPEVTQTPSHQVTQMGQEVILRCVPISNHLYFYWYRQILGQKVEFLVSFYNNEISEKSEIFDDQFSVERPDGSNFTLKIRSTKLEDSAMYFCASSESRGLPSSYNSPLHFGNGTRLTVT.

The chain has TRBV9 and TRBJ2-7, with 9 bases matching TRBD1. Germline V lookup: CDR1 SGDLS, CDR2 YYNGEE. The CDR3 loop spans 15 amino acids. The J segment lost 0 bases and the V segment lost 2 bases, leaving 3 bases of the junction unmatched. The DNA of the CDR3 is TGTGCCAGCAGCGTGCGGGACAGGGCCTCCTACGAGCAGTACTTC. It encodes CASSVRDRASYEQYF.

The gene calls are TRBV27 and TRBJ1-4; 9 nucleotides agree with TRBD1. Germline V gene sequence: CDR1 MNHEY, CDR2 SMNVEV (reference sequence). This CDR3 comprises 18 residues. The V and J ends lost 6 bases and 7 bases, in that order; junction bases with no gene match: 18. The CDR3 DNA is TGTGCCAGCAGCTCATCCGGGACAGGGTGGCGTGGTAGTGAAAAACTGTTTTTT. It yields the protein CASSSSGTGWRGSEKLFF.

The chain joins TRBV6-5 to TRBJ2-1, with TRBD2 identical over 8 bases. The V gene's germline CDR1 is MNHEY and CDR2 SVGAGI. The CDR3 has 16 amino acids. J lost 5 bases, V lost 4 bases, and 10 bases had no gene match. The CDR3, as DNA: TGTGCCAGCAGTTCTCATCCGGGGGGGCGGGACAATGAGCAGTTCTTC. It encodes CASSSHPGGRDNEQFF.

The V call is TRBV4-2, the J call TRBJ2-4; TRBD2 aligns across 8 bases. Losses at the gene ends were 0 bases for V and 2 bases for J; bases not matched to a gene: 3. This CDR3 is 16 amino acids long. Germline V gene lookup returns CDR1 LGHNA and CDR2 YNFKEQ. The CDR3 is CASSQDRGGTKNIQYF. The CDR3 DNA sequence: TGTGCCAGCAGCCAAGATCGGGGGGGCACCAAAAACATTCAGTACTTC.

This clone was observed a few times. The V and J genes are TRBV6-5 and TRBJ2-3, with 11 bases fitting TRBD2. From germline, CDR1 is MNHEY and CDR2 SVGAGI. With 6 bases clipped from V and 0 bases from J, the junction kept 2 bases outside the gene matches. The CDR3 contains 15 residues. This CDR3 reads CASSRLAGSTDTQYF. DNA of the CDR3: TGTGCCAGCAGCCGACTAGCGGGGAGCACAGATACGCAGTATTTT.